These 24 T cell receptor beta chains came from one sample sequenced in a study of identical twins. Using its own MiXCR run on the 5' RACE reads, TCRdb lists one record per CDR3 protein. The table lists roughly 200,000 distinct CDR3 sequences, around 6.9% of them singletons, with 1.9% in the top ten. This sample also belongs to another study, concerning yellow fever vaccine responses in identical twins.

Sequences were obtained from memory (CD45RO+) T cells sorted from blood. The receptors here all came from a woman aged 18 to 35 in good health.

This clonotype appeared a few times. The chain carries TRBV10-3 and TRBJ2-2; 15 nucleotides line up with TRBD2. The CDR3 runs to 16 residues. The junction had 6 bases not matched to a gene; V was cut back by 10 bases and J by 3 bases. CDR1 is ENHRY and CDR2 is SYGVKD in the germline V gene. The CDR3 here is CATTGLAGGHTGELFF. CDR3 coding DNA: TGTGCCACCACCGGACTAGCGGGGGGGCACACCGGGGAGCTGTTTTTT.

V usage is TRBV6-1 and J usage is TRBJ2-2; TRBD2 agrees at 14 bases. CDR1 and CDR2 from the germline V gene are MNHNS and SASEGT. The CDR3 is 18 residues long. V lost 5 bases and J lost 4; bases outside the gene matches: 9. The CDR3 sequence: CASSTRTSGGRVTGELFF. As DNA, the CDR3 is TGTGCCAGCAGTACCCGGACTAGCGGGGGGCGGGTCACCGGGGAGCTGTTTTTT.

This clonotype was seen ten or more times. This rearrangement joins TRBV7-9 to TRBJ2-3, with TRBD1 matching over 12 bases. There are 15 residues in the CDR3. Losses at the gene ends were 4 bases for V and 5 bases for J; bases not matched to a gene: 4. Germline CDR1 is SEHNR and CDR2 is FQNEAQ (reference sequence). CDR3 bases: TGTGCCAGCAGCTCGGGACAGGGGGCTATAGATACGCAGTATTTT. This gives the protein CASSSGQGAIDTQYF.

The chain recombines TRBV6-2 or TRBV6-3 with TRBJ2-5; D gene uncertain. The ends were cut back, 6 bases at V and 5 bases at J, with 13 bases in the middle. This CDR3 has 13 residues. Germline V gene lookup returns CDR1 MNHEY and CDR2 SVGEGT. Written as DNA, the CDR3 is TGTGCCAGCAGGTTCCCGGTCTTGGAGACCCAGTACTTC. Encoded protein: CASRFPVLETQYF.

This clonotype has a handful of counts. The chain employs TRBV2 and TRBJ2-3; D is uncertain. The CDR3 is 16 residues long. Germline-derived CDR1 and CDR2 are SNHLY and FYNNEI. Trimming took off 2 bases at V and 6 bases at J, with 18 bases between the two ends. The CDR3 is CASSELTPTLGDTQYF. CDR3 coding DNA: TGTGCCAGCAGTGAACTGACTCCCACTCTGGGGGATACGCAGTATTTT.

At least ten counts were recorded for this clonotype. The chain employs TRBV4-3 and TRBJ2-3; maybe TRBD1 (5 bases). In germline, CDR1 is LGHNA, CDR2 YSLEER. The germline V and J ends were trimmed by 2 bases and 4 bases, with 10 bases remaining between them. This CDR3 is 14 amino acids long. The CDR3: CASSQSPTADTQYF. The CDR3 DNA reads as TGCGCCAGCAGCCAATCCCCGACAGCAGATACGCAGTATTTT.

This clonotype came up many times. The chain couples TRBV5-1 to TRBJ2-2; no definite D call. The CDR3 runs 14 residues. The V and J ends lost 3 bases and 5 bases respectively, with 11 bases between them. CDR1 SGHRS and CDR2 YFSETQ come from the germline V gene. CDR3 DNA: TGCGCCAGCAGCTACGAGACCGAAACCGGGGAGCTGTTTTTT. Translated, it gives CASSYETETGELFF.

The chain uses TRBV7-9 and TRBJ1-6; D gene uncertain. This CDR3 contains 13 residues. Germline assignment: CDR1 SEHNR and CDR2 FQNEAQ (reference sequence). V was clipped by 1 base and J by 7 bases, with 5 bases between them. DNA for the CDR3: TGTGCCAGCAGCTTAGGGGTAAATTCACCCCTCCACTTT. Its translation: CASSLGVNSPLHF.

This clonotype was seen only a few times. The junction departs from germline at one end; a sequencing error may be responsible. V usage is TRBV7-7 and J usage is TRBJ2-5, with D maybe TRBD2 (5 bases). The CDR3 is 15 amino acids. CDR1 is SSHAT and CDR2 is FNYEAQ in the germline V gene (reference sequence). The chain's CDR3 is CASSEGSGSRETQYF. The CDR3 DNA reads TGTGCTAGCAGTGAGGGCTCGGGGTCGAGAGAGACCCAGTACTTC.

This clonotype was seen ten or more times. The genes are TRBV7-2 and TRBJ2-4; D is possibly TRBD1 (7 bases). Trimming took off 5 bases at V and 7 bases at J, with 15 bases between the two ends. CDR3 size: 14 residues. The germline gives CDR1 SGHTA, CDR2 FQGNSA. The CDR3 region is CASSPQGGYNIQYF. The CDR3 DNA sequence: TGTGCCAGCAGCCCTCAGGGGGGTTACAACATTCAGTACTTC. Supplemented by reference TRBV7-2 and TRBJ2-4, the full variable domain reads GAGVSQSPSNKVTEKGKDVELRCDPISGHTALYWYRQSLGQGLEFLIYFQGNSAPDKSGLPSDRFSAERTGGSVSTLTIQRTQQEDSAVYLCASSPQGGYNIQYFGAGTRLSVL.

This clonotype was observed at least ten times. The rearrangement links TRBV6-1 to TRBJ2-5, with a weak D call TRBD2 (6 bases). The V end lost 6 bases, the J end lost 2 bases, and 10 bases lay between the germline ends. The length of the CDR3 is 13 residues. Germline V gene lookup returns CDR1 MNHNS and CDR2 SASEGT. The CDR3 reads CASRKSGQETQYF. As DNA, the CDR3 is TGTGCCAGCAGAAAAAGCGGGCAAGAGACCCAGTACTTC.

The V gene is TRBV6-1, the J gene TRBJ2-4; 7 bases map to TRBD1. The J segment lost 0 bases and the V segment lost 6 bases, leaving 8 bases of the junction unmatched. The CDR3 loop spans 16 amino acids. In germline, CDR1 is MNHNS, CDR2 SASEGT. The CDR3 DNA is TGTGCCAGCAGCCAAGACAGGGCCCGAGCCAAAAACATTCAGTACTTC. This encodes CASSQDRARAKNIQYF.

V and J are TRBV6-1 and TRBJ2-1; 14 nucleotides agree with TRBD2. The CDR3 loop spans 15 amino acids. CDR1 and CDR2 (germline): MNHNS, SASEGT. J lost 4 bases, V lost 11 bases, and 7 bases had no gene match. CDR3 in amino acids: CASSGLAGGYNEQFF. The CDR3 DNA reads as TGTGCCTCCTCAGGACTAGCGGGGGGTTACAATGAGCAGTTCTTC.

This chain connects TRBV6-2 or TRBV6-3 to TRBJ1-2; 9 nucleotides agree with TRBD1. The germline CDR1 and CDR2 sequences are MNHEY and SVGEGT. CDR3 length: 16 amino acids. V trimming: 6 bases; J trimming: 4 bases; junction bases outside the gene matches: 12. The CDR3 sequence: CASRVPGQGLGYGYTF. The CDR3 nucleotides are TGTGCCAGCAGAGTCCCGGGACAGGGTTTGGGCTATGGCTACACCTTC.

This clonotype occurred many times. J is TRBJ1-3 and V is TRBV20-1; D might be TRBD1 (6 bases). Germline V CDR1 and CDR2: DFQATT, SNEGSKA (reference sequence). Trimming pared 2 bases from V and 0 bases from J, leaving 20 bases between. The CDR3 is 18 residues long. In DNA, the CDR3 is TGCAGTGCTAGACCTCGGTGGCAAGACAGGAGCTCTGGAAACACCATATATTTT. Translated: CSARPRWQDRSSGNTIYF.

There are a few counts of this clonotype. This chain connects TRBV2 to TRBJ1-4; 9 bases fit TRBD1. V gave up 6 bases and J gave up 8 bases; unmatched junction bases: 7. Germline V lookup: CDR1 SNHLY, CDR2 FYNNEI. This CDR3 spans 14 amino acids. The CDR3, as DNA: TGTGCCAGCAGCCGGGACAGGGTTGAGGAAAAACTGTTTTTT. Its translation: CASSRDRVEEKLFF.

This clonotype was found many times. The chain employs TRBV10-3 and TRBJ2-7; D gene unclear. The germline CDR1 and CDR2 sequences are ENHRY and SYGVKD. V was cut by 5 bases and J by 4 bases, with 9 bases left in between. The CDR3 has 12 amino acids. This CDR3 reads CAISPSSYEQYF. The DNA for the CDR3 is TGTGCCATCAGTCCTTCTTCATACGAGCAGTACTTC.

The V call is TRBV6-2 or TRBV6-3, the J call TRBJ2-1; possibly TRBD2 for D (5 bases). The CDR3 has 13 residues. Germline V lookup: CDR1 MNHEY, CDR2 SVGEGT. With 5 bases removed from V and 8 bases from J, the gap between germline ends came to 13 bases. CDR3 sequence (DNA): TGTGCCAGCAGTATGAGGAGGCGGGATGAGCAGTTCTTC. Translating it yields CASSMRRRDEQFF.

The chain carries TRBV12-3 or TRBV12-4 and TRBJ2-7; TRBD1 aligns across 9 bases. With V trimmed by 5 bases and J by 1 base, 6 bases remained unmatched. The CDR3 sequence is 15 residues long. The CDR3: CASSPGTGISYEQYF. CDR3 DNA: TGTGCCAGCAGTCCCGGGACAGGGATATCCTACGAGCAGTACTTC.

The rearrangement links TRBV12-3 or TRBV12-4 to TRBJ2-1; 7 nucleotides align to TRBD1. The V segment lost 6 bases and the J segment 3 bases; nucleotides outside the gene matches: 11. The CDR3 sequence is 16 residues long. In DNA form, the CDR3 reads TGTGCCAGCAGCCGTTATCGCCGGGACAGCTACAATGAGCAGTTCTTC. Its protein is CASSRYRRDSYNEQFF.

J is TRBJ1-2 and V is TRBV12-3 or TRBV12-4; TRBD1 agrees at 11 bases. V lost 6 bases and J lost 5; bases outside the gene matches: 8. The CDR3 runs 15 residues. CDR3 bases: TGTGCCAGCAGCAGGACAGGGGGCGGTTTGTATGGCTACACCTTC. Protein product: CASSRTGGGLYGYTF.

The chain employs TRBV5-1 and TRBJ1-4; D call uncertain. The CDR3 sequence is 15 residues long. Looked up from germline, CDR1 is SGHRS and CDR2 is YFSETQ. V was cut by 0 bases and J by 3 bases, with 9 bases left in between. Written as DNA, the CDR3 is TGCGCCAGCAGCTTGGGACACGCTTCTAATGAAAAACTGTTTTTT. It is translated as CASSLGHASNEKLFF.

This clonotype was detected only once. The chain joins TRBV6-4 to TRBJ1-2; 8 nucleotides line up with TRBD1. The germline CDR1 and CDR2 sequences are MRHNA and SNTAGT. Unmatched junction bases numbered 7, after V lost 6 bases and J lost 4 bases. The CDR3 runs to 14 residues. The CDR3, as DNA: TGTGCCAGCAGCGCCGGGACAGGAGGCTATGGCTACACCTTC. The encoded protein is CASSAGTGGYGYTF.

This clonotype was seen more than once but under ten times. Just one base apart from a much larger clone, this may be a read error. The V and J genes are TRBV6-1 and TRBJ2-3, with 14 bases matching TRBD2. There are 14 residues in the CDR3. CDR1 MNHNS and CDR2 SASEGT come from the germline V gene. Trimming cost V 6 bases and J 4 bases; bases outside gene matches: 0. The CDR3: CASRGLAGADTQYF. CDR3 DNA: TGTGCCAGCAGGGGACTAGCGGGAGCAGATACGCAGTATTTT.